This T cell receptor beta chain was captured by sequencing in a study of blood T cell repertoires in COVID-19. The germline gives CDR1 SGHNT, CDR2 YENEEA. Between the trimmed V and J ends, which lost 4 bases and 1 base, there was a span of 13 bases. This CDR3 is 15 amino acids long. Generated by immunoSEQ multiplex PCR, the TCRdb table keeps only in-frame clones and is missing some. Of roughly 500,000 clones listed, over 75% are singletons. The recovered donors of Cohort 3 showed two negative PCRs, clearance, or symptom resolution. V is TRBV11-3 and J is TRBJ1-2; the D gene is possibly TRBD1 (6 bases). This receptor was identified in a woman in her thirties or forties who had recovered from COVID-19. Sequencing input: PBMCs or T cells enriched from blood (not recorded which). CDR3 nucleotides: TGTGCCAGCAGCTCCAGGGGCGACGATAACTATGGCTACACCTTC. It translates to CASSSRGDDNYGYTF.